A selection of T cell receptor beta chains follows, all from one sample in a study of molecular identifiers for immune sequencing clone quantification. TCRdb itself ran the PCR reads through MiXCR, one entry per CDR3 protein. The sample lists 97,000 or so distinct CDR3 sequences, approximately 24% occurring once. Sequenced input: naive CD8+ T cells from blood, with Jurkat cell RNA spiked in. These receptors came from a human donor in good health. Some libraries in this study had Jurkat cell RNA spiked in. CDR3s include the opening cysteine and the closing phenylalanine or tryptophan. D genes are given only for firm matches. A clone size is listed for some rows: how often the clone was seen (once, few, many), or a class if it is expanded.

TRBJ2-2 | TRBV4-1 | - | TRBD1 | CASSQYTGGAGTGELFF | TGCGCCAGCAGCCAGTATACAGGGGGCGCAGGCACCGGGGAGCTGTTTTTT
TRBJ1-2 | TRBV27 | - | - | CASSIDRDYGYAF | TGTGCCAGCAGTATCGACAGAGACTATGGCTACGCCTTC
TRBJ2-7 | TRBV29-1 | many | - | CSVPGLYEQYF | TGCAGCGTCCCGGGCCTCTACGAGCAGTACTTC
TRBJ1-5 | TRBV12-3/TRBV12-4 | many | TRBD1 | CASSATGGEQPQHF | TGTGCCAGCAGCGCTACAGGGGGCGAGCAGCCCCAGCATTTT
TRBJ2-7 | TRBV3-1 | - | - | CASSHTVQVHEQHF | TGCGCCAGCAGCCATACCGTGCAGGTCCACGAGCAGCACTTC
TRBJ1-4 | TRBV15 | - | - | CATSRTVDNEKLFF | TGTGCCACCAGCAGGACAGTAGATAATGAAAAACTGTTTTTT
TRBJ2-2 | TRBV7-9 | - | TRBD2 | CASRADSGELCF | TGTGCCAGCAGGGCTGACAGCGGGGAGCTGTGTTTT
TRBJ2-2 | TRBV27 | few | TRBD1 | CASSLETWTGLNTGELFF | TGTGCCAGCAGCCTGGAAACCTGGACAGGGCTTAACACCGGGGAGCTGTTTTTT
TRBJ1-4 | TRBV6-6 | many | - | CASSYEGRNNEKLFF | TGTGCCAGCAGTTATGAGGGACGGAATAATGAAAAACTGTTTTTT
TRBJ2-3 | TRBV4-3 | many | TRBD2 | CASSPWTSGSTDTQYF | TGCGCCAGCAGCCCGTGGACTAGCGGTAGCACAGATACGCAGTATTTT